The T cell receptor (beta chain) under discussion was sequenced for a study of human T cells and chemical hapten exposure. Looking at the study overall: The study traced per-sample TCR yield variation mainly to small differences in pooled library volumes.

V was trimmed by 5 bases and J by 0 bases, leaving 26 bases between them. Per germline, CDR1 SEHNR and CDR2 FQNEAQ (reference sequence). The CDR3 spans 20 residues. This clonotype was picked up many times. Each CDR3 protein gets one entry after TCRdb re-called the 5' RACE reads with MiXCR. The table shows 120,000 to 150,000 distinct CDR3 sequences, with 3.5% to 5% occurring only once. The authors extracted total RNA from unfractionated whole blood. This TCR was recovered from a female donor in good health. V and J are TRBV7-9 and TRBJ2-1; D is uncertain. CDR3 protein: CASSPPIVFSSGSSYNEQFF. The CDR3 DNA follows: TGTGCCAGCAGCCCACCTATTGTCTTCTCGTCGGGTAGCTCCTACAATGAGCAGTTCTTC. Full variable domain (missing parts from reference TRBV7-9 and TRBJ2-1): DTGVSQNPRHKITKRGQNVTFRCDPISEHNRLYWYRQTLGQGPEFLTYFQNEAQLEKSRLLSDRFSAERPKGSFSTLEIQRTEQGDSAMYLCASSPPIVFSSGSSYNEQFFGPGTRLTVL.